This TCR beta chain is from a study of T cell repertoires in cytomegalovirus infection. At least ten counts were recorded for this clonotype. The antigen remains undetermined. Findings and limits, study-wide: HLA-C-restricted TCR beta clonotypes specific for CMV led the ex vivo response.

The ends were cut back, 5 bases at V and 4 bases at J, with 20 bases in the middle. CDR3 length: 16 amino acids. Germline CDR1 is SGHAT and CDR2 is FQNNGV. Each CDR3 protein is one row after TCRdb ran MiXCR on the reads. The repertoire includes 35,000 to 55,000 distinct CDR3 sequences, around 21% of them detected once, and 53% sits in the top ten. The sequence was obtained from a human donor in good health (CMV status not recorded). Some clones in this sample may be carry-over from other donors' samples. The sample was CD8+ T cells from cultured PBMCs, taken from culture after CMV antigen stimulation. The V call is TRBV11-2, the J call TRBJ2-5; TRBD2 is a possible D gene (7 bases). CDR3 nucleotide sequence: TGTGCCAGCAGCCAAGGGGGGCGGGGGATCGGAGAGACCCAGTACTTC. It translates to CASSQGGRGIGETQYF.